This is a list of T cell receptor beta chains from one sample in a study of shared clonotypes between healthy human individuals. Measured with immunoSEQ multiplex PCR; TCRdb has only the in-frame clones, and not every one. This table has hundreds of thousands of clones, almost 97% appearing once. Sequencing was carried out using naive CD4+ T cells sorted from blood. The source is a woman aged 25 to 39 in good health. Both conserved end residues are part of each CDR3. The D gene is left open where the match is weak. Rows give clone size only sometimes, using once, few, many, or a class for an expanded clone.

TGTGCCAGCAGTCCGGCAGACAGGGATTCCTACGAGCAGTACTTC	CASSPADRDSYEQYF	NA	TRBD1	TRBJ2-7	TRBV28	15
TGTGCCAGCACGGGGACTAGCGGGATCCATGAGCAGTTCTTC	CASTGTSGIHEQFF	once	TRBD2	TRBJ2-1	TRBV6-6	14
TGTGCCAGCAGCTTAGCGGCGACAACCCATAGCAATCAGCCCCAGCATTTT	CASSLAATTHSNQPQHF	NA	NA	TRBJ1-5	TRBV7-3	17
TGCGCCAGCAGCCAATTAGCGGGAGCGGCAGATACGCAGTATTTT	CASSQLAGAADTQYF	NA	TRBD2	TRBJ2-3	TRBV4-1	15
TGTGCCAGCAGCCAGCAGGGGGCGGGGGAGCAGTTCTTC	CASSQQGAGEQFF	NA	TRBD1	TRBJ2-1	TRBV5-6	13
TGTGCCAGCAGCCACCCCGGGACTAGCTCTGGAGAGCAGTTCTTC	CASSHPGTSSGEQFF	NA	TRBD2	TRBJ2-1	TRBV14	15
TGTGCCAGTACTCGGGAGTGGCTAGCGGGGATAGCCTCCTACGAGCAGTACTTC	CASTREWLAGIASYEQYF	NA	TRBD2	TRBJ2-7	TRBV2	18
TGTGCCAGCAGCTTATTAGCGGGAGTGTTGGGAGATACGCAGTATTTT	CASSLLAGVLGDTQYF	NA	TRBD2	TRBJ2-3	TRBV7-9	16
TGTGCCAGCTCACCAGGCGTGCCCGACATCGGCTACGAGCAGTACTTC	CASSPGVPDIGYEQYF	NA	NA	TRBJ2-7	TRBV18	16
TGTGCCAGTAGTGGTGTCTGGGGGTACACCGGGGAGCTGTTTTTT	CASSGVWGYTGELFF	NA	NA	TRBJ2-2	TRBV19	15
TGTGCCACCCAACCCCGGGACAGATACCGCAATGAGCAGTTCTTC	CATQPRDRYRNEQFF	NA	TRBD1	TRBJ2-1	TRBV19	15
TGTGCCAGCAGCATTGGACAGGGGGGCCCCCAGTACTTC	CASSIGQGGPQYF	NA	TRBD1	TRBJ2-5	TRBV11-3	13
TGTGCCAGCTCACCTTGGGAATTCCAGGACTTCTACGAGCAGTACTTC	CASSPWEFQDFYEQYF	NA	NA	TRBJ2-7	TRBV18	16
TGTGCCAGCAGTACGGGACAGGGACCCTACGAGCAGTACTTC	CASSTGQGPYEQYF	NA	TRBD1	TRBJ2-7	TRBV6-5	14
TGTGCCAGCAGCTTTCGGCGGGAGGCCTACGAGCAGTACTTC	CASSFRREAYEQYF	NA	TRBD2	TRBJ2-7	TRBV7-2	14
TGTGCCAGCAGTGACCCGGTCGAGCAGTACTTC	CASSDPVEQYF	NA	NA	TRBJ2-7	TRBV2	11
TGTGCCAGCAGTGATTTTAGTGGGAAGGGGAACACCGGGGAGCTGTTTTTT	CASSDFSGKGNTGELFF	NA	NA	TRBJ2-2	TRBV6-4	17
TGTGCCAGCAGTTCAATAAGCTACGAGCAGTACTTC	CASSSISYEQYF	NA	NA	TRBJ2-7	TRBV28	12
TGTGCCAGCCGATTAGCGGGAATTCTCCTAGACAATGAGCAGTTCTTC	CASRLAGILLDNEQFF	NA	TRBD2	TRBJ2-1	TRBV27	16
TGTGCCAGCAGTGAATTGACTAGCGGGAGTACCGAGCAGTACTTC	CASSELTSGSTEQYF	NA	TRBD2	TRBJ2-7	TRBV2	15
TGTGCCAGCAGCTTGTTTACGGGAGAAACCCACGAGCAGTACTTC	CASSLFTGETHEQYF	NA	NA	TRBJ2-7	TRBV5-4	15
TGCAGCGTTACGACAGGGAGGAGTGGCTACACCTTC	CSVTTGRSGYTF	few	TRBD1	TRBJ1-2	TRBV29-1	12
TGTGCCAGCAGCGTAGAGGACTATGCCCAGCCCCAGCATTTT	CASSVEDYAQPQHF	NA	NA	TRBJ1-5	TRBV9	14
TGTGCCAGCGCACTGAGGGAAAAACTGTTTTTT	CASALREKLFF	NA	NA	TRBJ1-4	TRBV2	11
TGTGCCAGCAGTTACTCTACTGGGATGGACTATGGCTACACCTTC	CASSYSTGMDYGYTF	NA	NA	TRBJ1-2	TRBV6-6	15
TGTGCCAGCAGTTTTAGGAGCACAGATACGCAGTATTTT	CASSFRSTDTQYF	NA	NA	TRBJ2-3	TRBV28	13
TGTGCCAGCAGCTTAGTGGAGGGCTCCTACGAGCAGTACTTC	CASSLVEGSYEQYF	NA	NA	TRBJ2-7	TRBV11-2	14
TGTGCCAGCGGAGCCGGGGAAGAGACCCAGTACTTC	CASGAGEETQYF	NA	NA	TRBJ2-5	TRBV11-1	12
TGTGCCAGCAGGGGACACTGGAACACTGAAGCTTTCTTT	CASRGHWNTEAFF	NA	NA	TRBJ1-1	TRBV28	13
TGTGCCAGTAGTCAAAGTAGCCTAACCCTCAATGAGCAGTTCTTC	CASSQSSLTLNEQFF	NA	NA	TRBJ2-1	TRBV19	15
TGTGCCAGCTCCCCCGGGACAGCCTACGAGCAGTACTTC	CASSPGTAYEQYF	NA	TRBD1	TRBJ2-7	TRBV18	13
TGTGCCAGTAGTTTAACAGGGGGCTACCAGCCCCAGCATTTT	CASSLTGGYQPQHF	NA	TRBD1	TRBJ1-5	TRBV19	14
TGTGCCAGCAGTCTAGCGGGAGGAGAGACCCAGTACTTC	CASSLAGGETQYF	NA	TRBD2	TRBJ2-5	TRBV28	13
TGCGCCAGCAGCTCCCCCAATAGCGGCGGGGAGCAGTTCTTC	CASSSPNSGGEQFF	NA	NA	TRBJ2-1	TRBV5-1	14
TGTGCCAGCATTGACTCTGGAAACACCATATATTTT	CASIDSGNTIYF	NA	NA	TRBJ1-3	TRBV6-5	12
TGTGCCAGTAGTGCGACAGGGACCTGGGGCACTGAAGCTTTCTTT	CASSATGTWGTEAFF	once	TRBD1	TRBJ1-1	TRBV19	15
TGTGCCAGCAGCTTGTTACAGGCCTACGAGCAGTACTTC	CASSLLQAYEQYF	NA	NA	TRBJ2-7	TRBV7-2	13
TGTGCCAGTAGTCCTCTAGAGGGGCCCCCCTACGAGCAGTACTTC	CASSPLEGPPYEQYF	NA	NA	TRBJ2-7	TRBV19	15
TGTGCCAGCAGCAAAGCGACTTGGCGGCAGGTCCCCTATTGGATGGGCGAGCAGTACTTC	CASSKATWRQVPYWMGEQYF	NA	NA	TRBJ2-7	TRBV21-1	20
TGCGCCAGCAGCTTAGGACTAGCCCGAGAGCAGTTCTTC	CASSLGLAREQFF	NA	TRBD2	TRBJ2-1	TRBV5-1	13
TGTGCCAGCAGCTTAGCGAGTAATGAGCAGTTCTTC	CASSLASNEQFF	NA	NA	TRBJ2-1	TRBV11-2	12
TGTGCCACCAGCAACCTAGGGGGGACGCCAGATACGCAGTATTTT	CATSNLGGTPDTQYF	NA	NA	TRBJ2-3	TRBV15	15
TGCAGCGTTGAAAGGGAGGGGCGCGGAAGCACAGATACGCAGTATTTT	CSVEREGRGSTDTQYF	NA	TRBD2	TRBJ2-3	TRBV29-1	16
TGTGCCAGCAGTACCCGTGGGAACTCCTACGAGCAGTACTTC	CASSTRGNSYEQYF	NA	NA	TRBJ2-7	TRBV27	14
TGCGCCAGCAGCTCCAGTTCGACTAGCGGGAGCACCGGGGAGCTGTTTTTT	CASSSSSTSGSTGELFF	NA	TRBD2	TRBJ2-2	TRBV5-1	17
TGTGCCAGTAGTTCCCCATCCTACGAGCAGTACTTC	CASSSPSYEQYF	NA	NA	TRBJ2-7	TRBV19	12
TGTGCCAGTTCTCGAACTAGCTCGAACACCGGGGAGCTGTTTTTT	CASSRTSSNTGELFF	once	NA	TRBJ2-2	TRBV18	15
TGTGCCAGCAGCCTCGGACTAGCGGGGCCAGATACGCAGTATTTT	CASSLGLAGPDTQYF	NA	TRBD2	TRBJ2-3	TRBV7-3	15
TGTGCCAGCAGCCAGTCCTGGGCGTTTGAGGCCCCAGATACGCAGTATTTT	CASSQSWAFEAPDTQYF	NA	NA	TRBJ2-3	TRBV5-4	17
TGTGCCACCAGCAGAGCCGGGACAGCGAACACCGGGGAGCTGTTTTTT	CATSRAGTANTGELFF	NA	TRBD1	TRBJ2-2	TRBV15	16
TGTGCCAGTAGTAACAGGGGTTCCCCCTACGAGCAGTACTTC	CASSNRGSPYEQYF	NA	TRBD1	TRBJ2-7	TRBV19	14
TGTGCCAGCTCCCCGGACAGCTACTATGGCTACACCTTC	CASSPDSYYGYTF	NA	NA	TRBJ1-2	TRBV18	13
TGTGCCAGCAGCCAAGCCGGGACAGGGGGACATGAGCAGTTCTTC	CASSQAGTGGHEQFF	NA	TRBD1	TRBJ2-1	TRBV7-9	15
TGTGCCTGGTCAGTAATCGGTAATCAGCCCCAGCATTTT	CAWSVIGNQPQHF	once	NA	TRBJ1-5	TRBV30	13
TGTGCCAGCAGATACCTGGGGGGACAGCATTTT	CASRYLGGQHF	NA	NA	TRBJ1-5	TRBV28	11